Listed below are T cell receptor beta chains from one sample, sequenced in a study of T cell responses to AZD1222 COVID-19 vaccine. Repertoires were generated with immunoSEQ multiplex PCR, while TCRdb's copy carries only in-frame clones and drops some. The data hold more than 90,000 clones, with 88% observed a single time. Sequenced material: peripheral blood, taken 28 days after the second AZD1222 dose. The receptor set was obtained from an adult who received the AZD1222 COVID-19 vaccine. The CDR3 runs from the conserved cysteine through the conserved F or W. D genes are given only for firm matches. Rows give clone size only sometimes, using once, few, many, or a class for an expanded clone.

clone_size,d_call,j_call,v_call,cdr3_nt,cdr3_aa
few,-,TRBJ1-1,TRBV2,TGTGCCAGCAGTGCCGACAGTGGGGAAGCGAGCACTGAAGCTTTCTTT,CASSADSGEASTEAFF
-,-,TRBJ2-5,TRBV4-1,TGCGCCAGCAGCCAAGAGGGGGGTCCGGGCCCCTGGGGCCAGTACTTC,CASSQEGGPGPWGQYF
-,-,TRBJ2-1,TRBV5-6,TGTGCCAGCAGCCGTTATGGGGGGTCCCCCCCGTACAATGAGCAGTTCTTC,CASSRYGGSPPYNEQFF
-,TRBD2,TRBJ2-1,TRBV30,TGTGCCTGGGCTAGCGGGAGTCGCAATGAGCAGTTCTTC,CAWASGSRNEQFF
-,TRBD1,TRBJ1-2,TRBV27,TGTGCCAGCAGTCCCTATGGGGGACAGGGGCTATATGGCTACACCTTC,CASSPYGGQGLYGYTF
-,-,TRBJ2-3,TRBV7-2,TGTGCCAGCAGCTTAGTTGAGTTCACAGATACGCAGTATTTT,CASSLVEFTDTQYF
-,-,TRBJ2-2,TRBV4-2,TGTGCCAGCAGCCAAGGCCCAGGGGATTCTAACACCGGGGAGCTGTTTTTT,CASSQGPGDSNTGELFF
-,-,TRBJ1-6,TRBV25-1,TGTGCCAGCAGTGAATCCCGACAGAATAATTCACCCCTCCACTTT,CASSESRQNNSPLHF
-,-,TRBJ2-2,TRBV6-2/TRBV6-3,TGTGCCAGCAGTTACTCGACGGACTTACCTACCGGGGAGCTGTTTTTT,CASSYSTDLPTGELFF
-,TRBD2,TRBJ2-7,TRBV6-2/TRBV6-3,TGTGCCAGCAGTCGGGGACTAGCGGGAGTGCAGTACTTC,CASSRGLAGVQYF
-,TRBD2,TRBJ2-3,TRBV4-2,TGTGCCAGCAGCCCAGAACTAGCGGGAGGGTTGGATACGCAGTATTTT,CASSPELAGGLDTQYF
once,TRBD2,TRBJ2-5,TRBV4-3,TGCGCCAGCAGCCAAGATGCGGCTAGCGGGAAAGGAGAGACCCAGTACTTC,CASSQDAASGKGETQYF
few,TRBD1,TRBJ2-2,TRBV20-1,TGCAGTGCTAGTCGAGGACAGGGGGCCTCCGGGGAGCTGTTTTTT,CSASRGQGASGELFF
-,-,TRBJ1-2,TRBV6-5,TGTGCCAGCAGTTACTCGGGAAGGATCTATGGCTACACCTTC,CASSYSGRIYGYTF
-,-,TRBJ2-7,TRBV20-1,TGCAGTGCGAGTGAGCGGTCCTCCTCCTACGAGCAGTACTTC,CSASERSSSYEQYF
-,TRBD1,TRBJ2-7,TRBV2,TGTGCCAGCTCCGGGACAGCCGGCTACGAGCAGTACTTC,CASSGTAGYEQYF
once,TRBD1,TRBJ1-3,TRBV5-4,TGTGCCAGTCAGCCTACAGGGGGCAATGGAAACACCATATATTTT,CASQPTGGNGNTIYF
-,TRBD1,TRBJ1-2,TRBV3-1/TRBV3-2,TGTGCCAGCAGCCCTAGGACAGGGTCGGACTATGGCTACACCTTC,CASSPRTGSDYGYTF
-,TRBD1,TRBJ2-3,TRBV19,TGTGCCAGTAGTCGCCGGGACAGGGGGGCTATTGGCACAGATACGCAGTATTTT,CASSRRDRGAIGTDTQYF
few,TRBD2,TRBJ2-2,TRBV25-1,TGTGCCAGCAGTGAATTGGCAGCGGGAGGGACCGGGGAGCTGTTTTTT,CASSELAAGGTGELFF
-,-,TRBJ2-7,TRBV7-2,TGTGCCAGCAGCCCCGAAAACTACGAGCAGTACTTC,CASSPENYEQYF
few,-,TRBJ2-1,TRBV10-2,TGCGCCAGCAGTGAGTCGGCAGGGGGGTTGAAGTACAATGAGCAGTTCTTC,CASSESAGGLKYNEQFF
-,TRBD2,TRBJ2-2,TRBV7-6,TGTGCCAGCAGCTTAACTAGCGGGGGGGCCAAAGGCACCGGGGAGCTGTTTTTT,CASSLTSGGAKGTGELFF
-,-,TRBJ1-2,TRBV27,TGTGCCAGCAGTTCACTTAGCTATGGCTACACCTTC,CASSSLSYGYTF
-,TRBD1,TRBJ1-5,TRBV5-4,TGTGCCAGCAGCCCGGGACAGGGCAATCAGCCCCAGCATTTT,CASSPGQGNQPQHF
few,-,TRBJ1-4,TRBV4-2,TGTGCCAGCAGCCAAGATTTCAGTGCAGCTAATGAAAAACTGTTTTTT,CASSQDFSAANEKLFF
-,-,TRBJ1-5,TRBV6-2/TRBV6-3,TGTGCCAGCAGTTACTCCCCGGCAGGGAAGGGCAATCAGCCCCAGCATTTT,CASSYSPAGKGNQPQHF
few,TRBD1,TRBJ1-2,TRBV5-5,TGTGCCAGCAGCTGGGACAGGGGCAACTATGGCTACACCTTC,CASSWDRGNYGYTF
-,TRBD1,TRBJ2-5,TRBV7-8,TGTGCCAGCAGCCGCACAGGGGGGGAGACCCAGTACTTC,CASSRTGGETQYF
-,TRBD1,TRBJ2-2,TRBV28,TGTGCCAGCAGCCCCAAGGGTCCAGGGGGCTTCTCCGGGGAGCTGTTTTTT,CASSPKGPGGFSGELFF
few,TRBD2,TRBJ2-1,TRBV19,TGTGCCAGTAGTATATTTCCTAGCGGGAGTATTGTGAATGAGCAGTTCTTC,CASSIFPSGSIVNEQFF